This T cell receptor (beta chain) was retrieved from a study of blood T cell repertoires in COVID-19. The CDR3 length is 15 residues. Per the germline V gene, CDR1 is SGHAT and CDR2 is FQNNGV. V gave up 5 bases and J gave up 0 bases; unmatched junction bases: 3. The repertoire was sequenced with immunoSEQ multiplex PCR; TCRdb's copy has only in-frame clones and lacks some. The sample carries over 60,000 clones, around 77% recorded once. Material: peripheral blood. The chain carries TRBV11-2 and TRBJ2-2, with 7 bases lining up with TRBD1. The sequence was obtained from a man older than 75 with active or convalescent COVID-19. The CDR3 sequence is CASSRGQTNTGELFF. The CDR3, as DNA: TGTGCCAGCAGCCGGGGACAGACGAACACCGGGGAGCTGTTTTTT.